This record covers a single TCR beta chain. Its antigen remains unknown. V dropped 6 bases and J dropped 2; count of bases not matched to a gene: 4. CDR3 size: 14 residues. The germline V gene encodes CDR1 MNHEY and CDR2 SVGEGT. Amplified TCR beta CDR3 regions came from RNA transcripts. During a first-round RT-PCR of the TCR CDR3, the HTBI primer set was used. TCRdb redid the calling of the multiplex PCR reads with MiXCR, one entry per CDR3 protein. The sample consists of about 380,000 distinct CDR3 sequences, 15% to 20% of them appearing once. The data were taken from a study of T cells in Graves' hyperthyroidism and ophthalmopathy. On the study more broadly: Prior to any treatment, at the point of initial diagnosis, peripheral blood was collected. Points from the study as a whole: A model of 13 V-J features distinguished ophthalmopathy from stable hyperthyroidism. Also found in blood were most expanded thyroid clonotypes above 0.001. Model output signaled ophthalmopathy a median roughly 6 months ahead of onset.

This sequence was found in a man between 18 and 35 years old with Graves' ophthalmopathy. Specimen: blood. V is TRBV6-2 or TRBV6-3 and J is TRBJ2-3; TRBD2 aligns across 8 bases. This CDR3 reads CASRLADNTDTQYF. CDR3 nucleotide sequence: TGTGCCAGCAGACTAGCGGATAACACAGATACGCAGTATTTT.